The 18 T cell receptor beta chains below all came from one sample that was sequenced in a study of blood T cell repertoires in COVID-19. TCRdb keeps only in-frame clones here, not all; method: immunoSEQ multiplex PCR. The data show more than 150,000 clones, 70% to 85% seen once. Sequencing was done on a sample of peripheral blood. The source is a man between 50 and 59 years old who had recovered from COVID-19.

The CDR3 is CASSPRTGLYEQFF. CDR3 nucleotides: TGTGCCAGCAGCCCTCGGACAGGGTTGTATGAGCAGTTCTTC. The chain couples TRBV7-2 to TRBJ2-1; the match to TRBD1 covers 8 bases. The germline V gene has CDR1 SGHTA and CDR2 FQGNSA. V shed 5 bases, J shed 8 bases, and the junction held 8 bases outside the gene matches. This CDR3 is 14 amino acids long.

This chain uses TRBV20-1 with TRBJ2-5; maybe TRBD2 (6 bases). V dropped 3 bases and J dropped 1 base, with 15 bases sitting between them. Germline loops: CDR1 DFQATT, CDR2 SNEGSKA (reference sequence). This CDR3 contains 15 residues. The CDR3 DNA sequence: TGCAGTGCTAGTACTCCAGCGGGCCGCCAAGAGACCCAGTACTTC. Its translation: CSASTPAGRQETQYF.

The chain employs TRBV4-1 and TRBJ2-7, with D possibly TRBD2 on 6 matching bases. Trimming pared 0 bases from V and 2 bases from J, leaving 8 bases between. The length of the CDR3 is 14 residues. Germline lookup yields CDR1 MGHRA and CDR2 YSYEKL. The CDR3 sequence: CASSQDGGTYEQYF. The CDR3 bases are TGCGCCAGCAGCCAAGATGGAGGGACCTACGAGCAGTACTTC.

The table lists this clone with a few counts. Different DNA sequences within this sample yield the same CDR3. The genes are TRBV9 and TRBJ1-1; D is possibly TRBD1 (5 bases). CDR3 length equals 15 residues. CDR1 SGDLS and CDR2 YYNGEE come from the germline V gene. Trimming took 4 bases from V and 4 from J, leaving 17 bases between them. For the CDR3, the DNA is TGTGCCAGCAGCCCTAGCGGCGGGGGGGGCACTGAAGCTTTCTTT. Amino acids: CASSPSGGGGTEAFF.

This clone was detected only a few times. The chain carries TRBV6-5 and TRBJ1-5, with D tentatively TRBD1 (5 bases). This CDR3 comprises 13 residues. The ends were cut back, 10 bases at V and 6 bases at J, with 16 bases in the middle. CDR1 and CDR2 from the germline V gene are MNHEY and SVGAGI. In DNA, the CDR3 is TGTGCCACCGCCTTAGGGGTGGGTCAGCCCCAGCATTTT. Its protein is CATALGVGQPQHF.

The chain couples TRBV24-1 to TRBJ2-6; 9 bases match TRBD1. CDR3 length equals 17 residues. V was clipped by 9 bases and J by 0 bases; unmatched bases: 8. Germline V gene lookup returns CDR1 KGHDR and CDR2 SFDVKD. The CDR3 sequence is CATHPGQGGSGANVLTF. CDR3 sequence (DNA): TGTGCCACCCACCCGGGACAGGGAGGCTCTGGGGCCAACGTCCTGACTTTC.

This clone was counted a single time. J is TRBJ2-1 and V is TRBV7-9, with D perhaps matching TRBD2 (6 bases). The germline gives CDR1 SEHNR, CDR2 FQNEAQ (reference sequence). V was pared by 1 base and J by 4 bases, with 14 bases between. The CDR3 spans 16 residues. In DNA, the CDR3 is TGTGCCAGCAGCTTAGTACCAGGACTAAAGTACAATGAGCAGTTCTTC. Its translation: CASSLVPGLKYNEQFF.

The chain links TRBV15 to TRBJ1-1; TRBD1 might be the D (6 bases). V gave up 3 bases and J gave up 0 bases, with 20 bases separating them. CDR1 and CDR2 from the germline V gene are LNHNV and YYDKDF (reference sequence). There are 18 residues in the CDR3. The CDR3 DNA follows: TGTGCCACCAGCAGGCAAGGGGGGGGATTTCGGGTGAACACTGAAGCTTTCTTT. It yields the protein CATSRQGGGFRVNTEAFF.

The chain combines TRBV18 with TRBJ2-3; no firm D call. CDR1 is KGHSH, CDR2 LQKENI, per germline. Trimming stripped 7 bases from V and 0 bases from J, with 11 bases between. This CDR3 spans 14 amino acids. Written as DNA, the CDR3 is TGTGCCAGCTTGTCTTCCTATAGCACAGATACGCAGTATTTT. It specifies CASLSSYSTDTQYF.

The J gene is TRBJ2-3, the V gene TRBV12-3 or TRBV12-4, with D hard to call. Trimming left V 7 bases short and J 4 bases short, with 12 bases between. This CDR3 has 13 amino acids. The CDR3 reads CASILTGSDTQYF. The DNA for the CDR3 is TGTGCCAGCATCCTGACTGGATCAGATACGCAGTATTTT.

This clone was seen just once. The V gene is TRBV30, the J gene TRBJ1-4; D not resolved. The germline gives CDR1 GTSNPN, CDR2 SVGIG (reference sequence). The CDR3 is 13 residues long. V was shortened by 7 bases and J by 2 bases, with 11 bases between the two germline ends. CDR3 sequence (DNA): TGTGCCTTGGGAAGTCAGACTAATGAAAAACTGTTTTTT. Residues: CALGSQTNEKLFF.

V gene TRBV7-9 combines with J gene TRBJ1-6, with 7 positions matching TRBD1. Per germline, CDR1 SEHNR and CDR2 FQNEAQ (reference sequence). V shed 4 bases, J shed 8 bases, and the junction held 11 bases outside the gene matches. This CDR3 comprises 16 residues. CDR3 protein: CASSSYRGFNDSPLHF. CDR3 DNA: TGTGCCAGCAGCTCATACAGGGGTTTCAATGATTCACCCCTCCACTTT.

The chain couples TRBV11-2 to TRBJ2-1, with 15 bases matching TRBD2. Germline-derived CDR1 and CDR2 are SGHAT and FQNNGV. Trimming removed 5 bases from V and 8 bases from J; junction bases left unmatched: 4. This CDR3 has 15 residues. The CDR3 reads CASSEGLAGGDEQFF. The CDR3 DNA reads as TGTGCCAGCAGCGAGGGACTAGCGGGAGGCGATGAGCAGTTCTTC.

The rearrangement joins TRBV20-1 to TRBJ2-1; D is possibly TRBD2 (5 bases). This CDR3 is built from 15 residues. Germline loops: CDR1 DFQATT, CDR2 SNEGSKA (reference sequence). Deletions cut 5 bases from V and 0 bases from J, with 14 bases between. The CDR3 region has the DNA TGCAGTGCTGGTGCTAGCCAGAGCTCCTACAATGAGCAGTTCTTC. This gives the protein CSAGASQSSYNEQFF.

The chain combines TRBV15 with TRBJ2-1; tentatively, D is TRBD2 (6 bases). V lost 4 bases and J 0 bases, leaving 13 bases between the germline ends. Per germline, CDR1 LNHNV and CDR2 YYDKDF (reference sequence). The CDR3 has 16 residues. The CDR3 DNA is TGTGCCACCAGCACTCCTAGCGCGAGCTCCTACAATGAGCAGTTCTTC. This sequence encodes CATSTPSASSYNEQFF.

This clone turned up a few times. V usage is TRBV27 and J usage is TRBJ1-6, with D hard to call. The CDR3 consists of 15 residues. Germline loops: CDR1 MNHEY, CDR2 SMNVEV (reference sequence). V shed 8 bases and J shed 0 bases, with 11 bases lying between them. In nucleotides, the CDR3 is TGTGCCAGCCGTTCCTTTAGCTCCTATAATTCACCCCTCCACTTT. It is translated as CASRSFSSYNSPLHF.

This rearrangement joins TRBV6-5 to TRBJ2-7; TRBD1 is a possible D gene (6 bases). Trimming took off 7 bases at V and 6 bases at J, with 13 bases between the two ends. This CDR3 contains 12 residues. CDR1 MNHEY and CDR2 SVGAGI come from the germline V gene. Here the CDR3 reads CASTPGRGEQYF. The CDR3 nucleotides read TGTGCCAGCACCCCCGGCAGGGGCGAGCAGTACTTC.

This clone occurred a few times. The chain recombines TRBV7-9 with TRBJ2-7; 10 bases agree with TRBD2. Trimming cost V 2 bases and J 5 bases; bases outside gene matches: 6. This CDR3 has 15 residues. CDR1 is SEHNR and CDR2 is FQNEAQ in the germline V gene (reference sequence). The CDR3 nucleotides are TGTGCCAGCAGCTTATATCTAGCGGGAGTAGACGAGCAGTACTTC. It encodes CASSLYLAGVDEQYF. The full variable domain, its missing parts supplied by reference TRBV7-9 and TRBJ2-7, is DTGVSQNPRHKITKRGQNVTFRCDPISEHNRLYWYRQTLGQGPEFLTYFQNEAQLEKSRLLSDRFSAERPKGSFSTLEIQRTEQGDSAMYLCASSLYLAGVDEQYFGPGTRLTVT.